This T cell receptor (beta chain) came from a study of breast tumors, draining lymph nodes, adjacent tissues. TCRdb reanalysed the multiplex PCR reads using MiXCR and keeps one entry per CDR3 protein. The sample contains about 230,000 distinct CDR3 sequences, approximately 31% of which appear only once. Broader study findings: Findings are consistent with lymph node origin and intratumoral expansion of most tumor T cells. Data only fit, rather than demonstrated, lymph node origin of most tumor T cells.

Note on this clonotype: Its antigen is undetermined.

Samples came from axillary lymph nodes draining the breast cancer. From germline, CDR1 is KGHSY and CDR2 FQNENV. Trimming shortened V by 6 bases and J by 7 bases, and 12 bases separated the two germline ends. This CDR3 contains 12 residues. This sequence originates from a female donor with breast cancer. Some clones in this sample may be carry-over from other donors' samples. The V call is TRBV16, the J call TRBJ1-1, with a tentative D call TRBD1 (6 bases). The specimen sequenced was axillary lymph node tissue. The DNA of the CDR3 is TGTGCCAGCAGTCGGACAGCTTTTGAAGCTTTCTTT. Its translation: CASSRTAFEAFF.